The 26 T cell receptor beta chains below come from one sample, sequenced in a study of shared clonotypes between healthy human individuals. Clones were read by immunoSEQ multiplex PCR, and TCRdb kept only the in-frame ones, dropping some. The sample holds 980,000 or so clones, around 80% seen once. What was sequenced was memory CD4+ T cells sorted from blood. The subset is: CD45RA-negative fraction. The receptors stem from a man between 18 and 35 years old in good health.

The chain uses TRBV5-5 and TRBJ2-7; TRBD1 agrees at 7 bases. Trimming removed 6 bases from V and 5 bases from J; junction bases left unmatched: 17. The germline CDR1 and CDR2 sequences are SGHKS and YYEKEE (reference sequence). The CDR3 runs 16 residues. CDR3 in DNA: TGTGCCAGCACCCTGCGGTCCACAGGGGCCCCCAACGAGCAGTACTTC. Protein product: CASTLRSTGAPNEQYF.

In DNA, the CDR3 is TGCAGCGCTGTGGGACTAGCGGGAGAGACCCAGTACTTC. It is translated as CSAVGLAGETQYF. This chain joins TRBV29-1 and TRBJ2-5, with 12 bases identical to TRBD2. Germline CDR1 and CDR2: SQVTM and ANQGSEA. This CDR3 has 13 amino acids. Losses at the gene ends were 7 bases for V and 4 bases for J; bases not matched to a gene: 4.

This clone came up many times. The chain links TRBV10-3 to TRBJ1-2, with 7 bases aligning to TRBD1. CDR1 is ENHRY, CDR2 SYGVKD, per germline. Trimming removed 3 bases from V and 5 bases from J; junction bases left unmatched: 12. The CDR3 is 16 residues long. The CDR3 is CAISDRTGTLRYGYTF. The DNA of the CDR3 is TGTGCCATCAGTGACAGGACAGGAACCCTTAGGTATGGCTACACCTTC.

This clone was observed a few times. V and J are TRBV7-9 and TRBJ2-7; 8 bases are shared with TRBD1. Germline V gene lookup returns CDR1 SEHNR and CDR2 FQNEAQ (reference sequence). This CDR3 is built from 14 residues. Trimming removed 3 bases from V and 7 bases from J; junction bases left unmatched: 8. Here the CDR3 DNA reads TGTGCCAGCAGCTTGGACAGGGTCGAAGGGGAGCAGTACTTC. Protein product: CASSLDRVEGEQYF.

The chain carries TRBV9 and TRBJ2-3; 7 nucleotides align to TRBD2. Germline V gives CDR1 SGDLS, CDR2 YYNGEE. V was pared by 4 bases and J by 6 bases, with 17 bases of the junction left unmatched. The CDR3 contains 17 residues. CDR3 amino acids: CASSTKMGGSRADTQYF. The CDR3 DNA sequence: TGTGCCAGCAGCACAAAAATGGGGGGGTCCCGGGCGGATACGCAGTATTTT.

The chain carries TRBV5-1 and TRBJ2-2; possible D gene TRBD2, 5 bases. The germline V and J ends were trimmed by 4 bases and 6 bases, with 16 bases remaining between them. CDR1 and CDR2 (germline): SGHRS, YFSETQ. CDR3 length: 15 amino acids. In DNA, the CDR3 is TGCGCCAGCAGCCGGCGGGCAGGATCGGCCGGGGAGCTGTTTTTT. Protein product: CASSRRAGSAGELFF.

A few counts support this clone. The chain recombines TRBV14 with TRBJ1-1, with 7 nucleotides matching TRBD1. Germline trimming cut 1 base from V and 4 bases from J; bases unmatched to any gene: 6. The germline gives CDR1 SGHDN, CDR2 FVKESK. This CDR3 comprises 15 residues. DNA for the CDR3: TGTGCCAGCAGCCAAGCAAGGGGGCGGGGCACTGAAGCTTTCTTT. Protein product: CASSQARGRGTEAFF.

This clone was counted only a few times. This chain links TRBV7-2 with TRBJ1-5; D gene unclear. This CDR3 is 15 amino acids long. V was cut by 0 bases and J by 4 bases, with 10 bases left in between. The germline V gene encodes CDR1 SGHTA and CDR2 FQGNSA. The DNA of the CDR3 is TGTGCCAGCAGCTTAGCGTCGGGCGGGAATCAGCCCCAGCATTTT. Its protein product is CASSLASGGNQPQHF.

CDR3 DNA sequence: TGTGCCAGCAGTGAATTAGAGACAGCTTACAATGAGCAGTTCTTC. It translates to CASSELETAYNEQFF. The rearrangement uses TRBV2 and TRBJ2-1, with TRBD1 as a possible D gene (5 bases). Looked up from germline, CDR1 is SNHLY and CDR2 is FYNNEI. V dropped 2 bases and J dropped 4 bases, with 12 bases sitting between them. CDR3 length: 15 residues.

The rearrangement joins TRBV25-1 to TRBJ2-3; D is tentatively TRBD1 or TRBD2 (8 bases each). Trimming stripped 3 bases from V and 7 bases from J, with 20 bases between. Germline V gene data show CDR1 as MGHDK and CDR2 as SYGVNS. This CDR3 is built from 16 residues. This chain's CDR3 is CASSDIAGQAVYTQYF. In DNA, the CDR3 is TGTGCCAGCAGTGACATAGCGGGACAGGCTGTTTATACGCAGTATTTT.

V usage is TRBV18 and J usage is TRBJ2-2; either TRBD1 or TRBD2 may fit D (6 bases each). Trimming took off 3 bases at V and 5 bases at J, with 16 bases between the two ends. The germline CDR1 and CDR2 sequences are KGHSH and LQKENI. This CDR3 region has 16 residues. The CDR3 here is CASSPSGAFRTGELFF. The CDR3 DNA reads TGTGCCAGCTCACCGTCGGGGGCGTTTCGGACCGGGGAGCTGTTTTTT.

V is TRBV6-5 and J is TRBJ2-3, with D possibly TRBD2 on 5 matching bases. This CDR3 is built from 13 residues. Germline CDR1 and CDR2: MNHEY and SVGAGI. V lost 6 bases and J 4 bases, leaving 11 bases between the germline ends. DNA for the CDR3: TGTGCCAGCAGCCGAAGGGAGTCAGATACGCAGTATTTT. Translated, it gives CASSRRESDTQYF.

Remarks on this clone: Other DNA sequences of this sample code for an identical CDR3. The genes are TRBV25-1 and TRBJ1-6, with D maybe TRBD1 (6 bases). The CDR3 extends over 13 amino acids. V lost 3 bases to trimming and J lost 9 bases, with 9 bases between them. CDR1 and CDR2 from the germline V gene are MGHDK and SYGVNS. CDR3: CASSEGGRSPLHF. In DNA form, the CDR3 reads TGTGCCAGCAGTGAGGGGGGGCGTTCACCCCTCCACTTT. Together with reference TRBV25-1 and TRBJ1-6, the CDR3 gives the full variable domain: EADIYQTPRYLVIGTGKKITLECSQTMGHDKMYWYQQDPGMELHLIHYSYGVNSTEKGDLSSESTVSRIRTEHFPLTLESARPSHTSQYLCASSEGGRSPLHFGNGTRLTVT.

The rearrangement joins TRBV7-8 to TRBJ1-6; maybe TRBD1 (5 bases). V lost 2 bases and J 7 bases, leaving 9 bases between the germline ends. CDR3 length: 14 residues. In germline, CDR1 is SGHVS, CDR2 FQNEAQ. In DNA form, the CDR3 reads TGTGCCAGCAGCTTACGGGGGGACAATTCACCCCTCCACTTT. Amino acids: CASSLRGDNSPLHF.

This chain connects TRBV4-3 to TRBJ1-3, with TRBD1 as a possible D gene (5 bases). Between the trimmed V and J ends, which lost 2 bases and 4 bases, there was a span of 9 bases. The germline CDR1 and CDR2 sequences are LGHNA and YSLEER. The CDR3 is made up of 14 amino acids. The CDR3 protein is CASSQTSGGNTIYF. The CDR3 DNA is TGCGCCAGCAGCCAAACTTCAGGGGGAAACACCATATATTTT.

This clone was observed a handful of times. This rearrangement joins TRBV6-5 to TRBJ1-5, with D perhaps matching TRBD1 (6 bases). V lost 0 bases and J lost 3, with 9 bases in between. Germline V gives CDR1 MNHEY, CDR2 SVGAGI. This CDR3 region has 15 residues. CDR3 sequence reads: CASSYSSGDNQPQHF. DNA for the CDR3: TGTGCCAGCAGTTACTCCTCAGGGGACAATCAGCCCCAGCATTTT.

This clone was seen at least ten times. The gene calls are TRBV11-2 and TRBJ2-3; D is ambiguous. Germline-derived CDR1 and CDR2 are SGHAT and FQNNGV. The germline V and J ends were trimmed by 1 base and 6 bases, with 11 bases remaining between them. The length of the CDR3 is 14 residues. In nucleotides, the CDR3 is TGTGCCAGCAGCTTAGCTCAAGCTCGGGATACGCAGTATTTT. It is translated as CASSLAQARDTQYF.

In its sample, this clone was seen many times. This sequence joins TRBV30 and TRBJ1-4; D perhaps matches TRBD1 (5 bases). This CDR3 has 16 residues. V was trimmed by 0 bases and J by 3 bases, leaving 14 bases between them. Germline V gene data show CDR1 as GTSNPN and CDR2 as SVGIG (reference sequence). The CDR3 here is CAWSVPQGIANEKLFF. DNA for the CDR3: TGTGCCTGGAGTGTCCCTCAGGGTATAGCTAATGAAAAACTGTTTTTT.

The V gene is TRBV2, the J gene TRBJ2-2; TRBD1 agrees at 10 bases. This CDR3 contains 16 residues. The V and J ends lost 6 bases and 5 bases, in that order; junction bases with no gene match: 9. Germline CDR1 reads SNHLY; CDR2 reads FYNNEI. In nucleotides, the CDR3 is TGTGCCAGCAGCCTAGGACAGGGGGGCACTACCGGGGAGCTGTTTTTT. Protein sequence: CASSLGQGGTTGELFF. Drawing the rest from reference TRBV2 and TRBJ2-2, the complete variable domain is EPEVTQTPSHQVTQMGQEVILRCVPISNHLYFYWYRQILGQKVEFLVSFYNNEISEKSEIFDDQFSVERPDGSNFTLKIRSTKLEDSAMYFCASSLGQGGTTGELFFGEGSRLTVL.

The chain is built from TRBV2 and TRBJ2-7; TRBD2 matches at 8 bases. Germline assignment: CDR1 SNHLY and CDR2 FYNNEI. Germline trimming cut 6 bases from V and 2 bases from J; bases unmatched to any gene: 9. This CDR3 is built from 15 residues. CDR3 in amino acids: CASSPEAGVPYEQYF. CDR3 in DNA: TGTGCCAGCAGCCCGGAAGCGGGAGTCCCCTACGAGCAGTACTTC.

Notes on this clone: The sample contains more than one DNA sequence encoding this CDR3. The rearrangement joins TRBV5-1 to TRBJ2-1; 10 positions agree with TRBD2. The CDR3 covers 14 residues. Per germline, CDR1 SGHRS and CDR2 YFSETQ. The J segment lost 4 bases and the V segment lost 4 bases, leaving 2 bases of the junction unmatched. The CDR3 spells CASSTSGDYNEQFF. For the CDR3, the DNA is TGCGCCAGCAGCACTAGCGGGGATTACAATGAGCAGTTCTTC.

V usage is TRBV25-1 and J usage is TRBJ2-7, with D maybe TRBD1 (6 bases). V gave up 3 bases and J gave up 6 bases, with 15 bases separating them. The CDR3 extends over 14 amino acids. Germline CDR1 MGHDK, CDR2 SYGVNS. CDR3 in amino acids: CASSEQGRSVEQYF. The CDR3 nucleotides are TGTGCCAGCAGTGAGCAGGGGCGGTCCGTCGAGCAGTACTTC.

The chain employs TRBV5-8 and TRBJ1-5, with 8 bases lining up with TRBD1. After removal of 4 bases from V and 1 base from J, the junction contained 16 bases not matched to a gene. This CDR3 spans 19 amino acids. Germline V gives CDR1 SGHTS, CDR2 YDEGEE. The CDR3 sequence is CASSLTPGTGIPSNQPQHF. The CDR3 nucleotides read TGTGCCAGCAGCCTGACCCCCGGGACAGGCATACCCAGCAATCAGCCCCAGCATTTT.

This clone was detected a few times. This specimen includes other DNA sequences encoding the same CDR3. This sequence joins TRBV4-1 and TRBJ2-5; D uncertain. With 0 bases removed from V and 1 base from J, the gap between germline ends came to 9 bases. The CDR3 consists of 15 residues. Germline CDR1 is MGHRA and CDR2 is YSYEKL. The CDR3 spells CASSQEARLQETQYF. CDR3 in DNA: TGCGCCAGCAGCCAAGAGGCGCGGCTCCAAGAGACCCAGTACTTC.

This clone was recorded a few times. The gene calls are TRBV13 and TRBJ1-4; 9 bases fit TRBD1. The CDR3 covers 14 residues. Germline V CDR1 and CDR2: PRHDT, FYEKMQ (reference sequence). Trimming took 5 bases from V and 7 from J; bases not matched to a gene: 5. This chain's CDR3 is CASSQGQGFEKLFF. The CDR3 DNA is TGTGCCAGCAGCCAGGGACAGGGTTTTGAAAAACTGTTTTTT.

The J gene is TRBJ2-2, the V gene TRBV28, with D perhaps assigned TRBD1 or TRBD2 (6 bases each). The V end lost 9 bases, the J end lost 2 bases, and 16 bases lay between the germline ends. CDR3 size: 15 residues. Germline lookup yields CDR1 MDHEN and CDR2 SYDVKM. The CDR3 DNA is TGTGCCAGTTACGGGGGCGCAGCCAACACCGGGGAGCTGTTTTTT. Translating gives CASYGGAANTGELFF.